These 23 T cell receptor beta chains were sequenced from one sample in a study of tumor and adjacent non-tumor tissue in lung cancer. This sample's RNA came from whole unsorted tissue. TCRbeta libraries were built with three rounds of nested PCR, modified from ARM-PCR. Using its own MiXCR run on the multiplex PCR reads, TCRdb lists one record per CDR3 protein. The sample lists more than 120,000 distinct CDR3 sequences, approximately 66% occurring once. The sample consisted of lung tumor tissue. The source of these receptors is a man in his 60s with small cell lung cancer.

Worth noting for this clonotype: A read error may produce the germline difference seen at one junction end. The chain joins TRBV11-2 to TRBJ2-1, with 9 bases matching TRBD2. The CDR3 totals 15 residues. Germline CDR1 and CDR2: SGHAT and FQNNGV. Written as DNA, the CDR3 is TGTGCCAGCAGCTCCCCAGCGGGAGGAAGGAATGAGAAGTTCTTC. As protein: CASSSPAGGRNEKFF.

The table lists this clonotype with a few counts. The V gene is TRBV12-3 or TRBV12-4, the J gene TRBJ1-1; D is undetermined. V shed 7 bases and J shed 6 bases, with 12 bases lying between them. The CDR3 runs 12 residues. CDR3 sequence reads: CASTRGRAEAFF. In DNA form, the CDR3 reads TGTGCCAGCACCCGGGGTCGCGCTGAAGCTTTCTTT.

About this clonotype: Sequence at one end of the junction differs from germline and may be a read error. This chain connects TRBV11-2 to TRBJ1-2; no definite D call. Germline assignment: CDR1 SGHAT and CDR2 FQNNGV. The CDR3 extends over 14 amino acids. CDR3 bases: TGTACCAGCGGCTATCGGCCCCTTTCGGGGGGCTACACCTTC. It specifies CTSGYRPLSGGYTF.

The chain recombines TRBV29-1 with TRBJ1-2; D unclear. CDR1 is SQVTM and CDR2 is ANQGSEA in the germline V gene. V lost 3 bases, J lost 2 bases, and 10 bases lay in between. The CDR3 consists of 13 residues. This CDR3 is CSVDQLINYGYTF. Written as DNA, the CDR3 is TGCAGCGTTGACCAGCTGATCAACTATGGCTACACCTTC.

With respect to this clonotype: Sequence at one end of the junction differs from germline and may be a read error. The chain recombines TRBV12-3 or TRBV12-4 with TRBJ1-1, with TRBD1 matching 7 bases. CDR3 length: 15 residues. The CDR3 bases are TGTGCCAGCAGCCCAAAGGCAGGGGGACACACTGAAGCTCTCTTT. Translation gives CASSPKAGGHTEALF.

There are many counts of this clonotype. The chain uses TRBV10-1 and TRBJ2-2, with D perhaps being TRBD1 or TRBD2 (5 bases each). The CDR3 spans 19 residues. Trimming shortened V by 6 bases and J by 2 bases, and 25 bases separated the two germline ends. In germline, CDR1 is WNHNN, CDR2 SYGVQD (reference sequence). DNA of the CDR3: TGCGCCAGCAGGAATGAATACCGGGACCCAAATATCAACACCGGGGAGCTGTTTTTT. The encoded protein is CASRNEYRDPNINTGELFF.

In its sample, this clonotype was seen many times. The chain uses TRBV11-2 and TRBJ2-7; 8 bases map to TRBD2. V lost 4 bases and J lost 6; bases outside the gene matches: 8. This CDR3 region has 14 residues. The germline V gene has CDR1 SGHAT and CDR2 FQNNGV. CDR3 nucleotide sequence: TGTGCCAGCAGCTCTCGGACTAGCTCGGGCGAGCAGTACTTC. Its protein is CASSSRTSSGEQYF.

The chain joins TRBV6-1 to TRBJ2-2; the D is unclear. Germline V CDR1 and CDR2: MNHNS, SASEGT. Trimming took 1 base from V and 8 from J, leaving 8 bases between them. The CDR3 covers 13 residues. The CDR3 region has the DNA TGTGCCAGCAGTGAAGGGTTGAGTGGGGAGCTGTTTTTT. This translates into CASSEGLSGELFF.

As regards this clonotype: Relative to the germline gene, one junction end is altered; a read error may explain this. This chain links TRBV6-1 with TRBJ2-3, with D possibly matching TRBD2 (5 bases). The CDR3 covers 15 residues. Germline V CDR1 and CDR2: MNHNS, SASEGT. The CDR3 sequence is CASSEREYSTDTQYF. CDR3 sequence (DNA): TGTGCCAGCAGCGAGAGGGAGTATAGTACAGATACACAGTATTTT.

The chain joins TRBV5-4 to TRBJ2-1, with D possibly being TRBD1 or TRBD2 (6 bases each). CDR1 and CDR2 (germline): SGHNT, YYREEE (reference sequence). The CDR3 loop spans 18 amino acids. The V gene lost 0 bases and the J gene lost 2 bases, with 18 bases spanning the gap. CDR3 bases: TGTGCCAGCAGCTTGGGGGGGGCGCTAGCGCCCACCTACAATGAGCAGTTCTTC. Amino acid sequence: CASSLGGALAPTYNEQFF.

Notes on this clonotype: Possible read error: a much larger clone is one base away. The genes are TRBV7-9 and TRBJ2-5, with D maybe TRBD2 (6 bases). CDR3 length: 15 amino acids. The ends were cut back, 8 bases at V and 4 bases at J, with 20 bases in the middle. Looked up from germline, CDR1 is SEHNR and CDR2 is FQNEAQ (reference sequence). The CDR3 sequence is CASRRNAGKLETQYF. The CDR3, as DNA: TGTGCCAGCCGCCGAAACGCGGGAAAGTTAGAGACCCAGTACTTC.

In this sample, this clonotype turned up many times. The genes are TRBV5-6 and TRBJ1-1; no firm D call. The CDR3 runs to 13 residues. Germline lookup yields CDR1 SGHDT and CDR2 YYEEEE. V was clipped by 0 bases and J by 4 bases, with 7 bases between them. CDR3 protein: CASSLVKVTEAFF. The CDR3 coding sequence is TGTGCCAGCAGCTTGGTGAAGGTCACTGAAGCTTTCTTT. The whole variable domain, filled in from reference TRBV5-6 and TRBJ1-1, reads DAGVTQSPTHLIKTRGQQVTLRCSPKSGHDTVSWYQQALGQGPQFIFQYYEEEERQRGNFPDRFSGHQFPNYSSELNVNALLLGDSALYLCASSLVKVTEAFFGQGTRLTVV.

A word on this clonotype: This sequence may be a read error, since a much larger clone differs from it by one base. V gene TRBV7-9 combines with J gene TRBJ2-3; D unclear. The CDR3 runs 12 residues. V was cut by 6 bases and J by 6 bases, with 10 bases left in between. Per germline, CDR1 SEHNR and CDR2 FQNEAQ (reference sequence). The CDR3 protein is CASRGSIDTQYF. CDR3 nucleotides: TGTGCCAGCAGGGGCTCCATCGATACGCAGTATTTT.

Only one count was recorded for this clonotype. The rearrangement uses TRBV5-5 and TRBJ2-3; TRBD2 is a possible D gene (5 bases). Trimming stripped 4 bases from V and 2 bases from J, with 14 bases between. CDR3 length equals 15 residues. Germline V gene data show CDR1 as SGHKS and CDR2 as YYEKEE (reference sequence). CDR3 residues: CASSVMVGDTDTQYF. In DNA form, the CDR3 reads TGTGCCAGCAGCGTGATGGTGGGAGACACAGATACGCAGTATTTT.

Concerning this clonotype: At one end, the junction sequence differs from germline, possibly due to a read error. The rearrangement joins TRBV4-1 to TRBJ2-3, with unresolved D. Germline-derived CDR1 and CDR2 are MGHRA and YSYEKL. This CDR3 spans 13 amino acids. CDR3 sequence: CASSPHTGDTQYF. CDR3 DNA sequence: TGCGCTAGCAGCCCCCACACCGGAGATACGCAGTATTTT.

This clonotype was seen a few times. J is TRBJ1-1 and V is TRBV5-4; 9 positions match TRBD1. Germline CDR1 is SGHNT and CDR2 is YYREEE (reference sequence). The CDR3 is 16 amino acids. Trimming took 1 base from V and 2 from J; bases not matched to a gene: 6. The CDR3 reads CASSLTQQGANTEAFF. The CDR3 coding sequence is TGTGCCAGCAGCTTGACCCAACAGGGGGCCAACACTGAAGCTTTCTTT. Combining the CDR3 with reference TRBV5-4 and TRBJ1-1 gives the whole variable domain ETGVTQSPTHLIKTRGQQVTLRCSSQSGHNTVSWYQQALGQGPQFIFQYYREEENGRGNFPPRFSGLQFPNYSSELNVNALELDDSALYLCASSLTQQGANTEAFFGQGTRLTVV.

Remarks on this clonotype: The junction departs from the called germline gene at one end, perhaps through a read error. The chain joins TRBV20-1 to TRBJ2-3, with 14 positions matching TRBD2. This CDR3 region has 15 residues. Germline V gene data show CDR1 as DFQATT and CDR2 as SNEGSKA (reference sequence). The CDR3 protein is CCAWGTSGSTGTQYF. The DNA of the CDR3 is TGCTGTGCTTGGGGGACTAGCGGGAGCACAGGTACGCAGTATTTT.

This clonotype was recorded at least ten times. The chain has TRBV20-1 and TRBJ1-1; D call uncertain. V was clipped by 4 bases and J by 2 bases, with 11 bases between them. Germline V gives CDR1 DFQATT, CDR2 SNEGSKA (reference sequence). The CDR3 spans 13 residues. CDR3: CSAIPVHNTEAFF. CDR3 bases: TGCAGTGCTATCCCCGTGCATAACACTGAAGCTTTCTTT.

The J gene is TRBJ2-7, the V gene TRBV7-9; 8 bases align to TRBD2. The CDR3 loop spans 13 amino acids. Germline values: CDR1 SEHNR, CDR2 FQNEAQ (reference sequence). CDR3 DNA: TGTGCTAGGAGCTTCGGGGGGGTCTACGAGCAGTACTTC. Amino acids: CARSFGGVYEQYF.

Note on this clonotype: The junction differs from germline at one of its ends, possibly a read error. V is TRBV20-1 and J is TRBJ2-3, with no clear D. The CDR3 loop spans 17 amino acids. Germline CDR1 DFQATT, CDR2 SNEGSKA (reference sequence). CDR3 loop: CSARDGYWVDLTDMQYF. In DNA form, the CDR3 reads TGCAGTGCTAGAGATGGGTATTGGGTAGACCTAACAGATATGCAGTATTTT.

A remark on this clonotype: One base away lies a much larger clone, so this may be a sequencing read error. This chain links TRBV12-3 or TRBV12-4 with TRBJ2-1; no definite D call. This CDR3 contains 17 residues. The V gene lost 1 base and the J gene lost 7 bases, with 20 bases spanning the gap. The CDR3 protein is CASSLGLTEGGWNEQFF. The CDR3 coding sequence is TGTGCCAGCAGTTTAGGGCTAACGGAAGGTGGATGGAATGAGCAGTTCTTC.

On this clonotype itself: At one of its ends the junction is not consistent with the germline gene, which may arise from a read error. The chain employs TRBV12-3 or TRBV12-4 and TRBJ2-2, with a tentative D call TRBD1 (7 bases). The CDR3 runs to 13 residues. The CDR3 sequence: CAGSSGGLGELFF. CDR3 in DNA: TGTGCCGGCAGCTCAGGGGGGCTCGGGGAGCTGTTTTTT.

Note on this clonotype: One end of the junction varies from germline; a read error may be responsible. The chain couples TRBV11-3 to TRBJ1-6; D ambiguous. The CDR3 runs 14 residues. CDR1 is SGHNT, CDR2 YENEEA, per germline. For the CDR3, the DNA is TGCGCCAGCAGCTCCGAGACGGCCAATCCACCCCTCCACTTT. Protein: CASSSETANPPLHF. Full variable domain (missing parts from reference TRBV11-3 and TRBJ1-6): EAGVVQSPRYKIIEKKQPVAFWCNPISGHNTLYWYLQNLGQGPELLIRYENEEAVDDSQLPKDRFSAERLKGVDSTLKIQPAELGDSAVYLCASSSETANPPLHFGNGTRLTVT.